These 20 T cell receptor beta chains share one sample of origin, sequenced in a study of blood T cells in healthy people across ages. The use of a sample-barcoded 5' primer and a J-beta primer mix characterized a second PCR of about 7 to 12 cycles. One entry per CDR3 protein, called by TCRdb with MiXCR from the 5' RACE reads. The sample includes about 780,000 distinct CDR3 sequences, less than 80% of them seen just once. Sequencing input: blood. The receptors stem from a man younger than 40 in good health.

The chain employs TRBV2 and TRBJ1-6; D unclear. V lost 3 bases and J 7 bases, leaving 10 bases between the germline ends. CDR1 is SNHLY and CDR2 is FYNNEI in the germline V gene. CDR3 length: 14 residues. The CDR3: CASSDRWQNSPLHF. The DNA for the CDR3 is TGTGCCAGCAGTGATAGATGGCAGAATTCACCCCTCCACTTT.

A word on this clonotype: A single base separates this from a much larger clone, so it may be a read error. The chain uses TRBV7-2 and TRBJ2-1, with 7 positions matching TRBD2. V trimming: 1 base; J trimming: 8 bases; junction bases outside the gene matches: 8. The CDR3 consists of 15 residues. Germline loops: CDR1 SGHTA, CDR2 FQGNSA. Written as DNA, the CDR3 is TGTGCCAGCAGCTTAGTCGGGGGGAGCCACGATGAGCAGTTCTTC. Protein sequence: CASSLVGGSHDEQFF.

This clonotype was counted between two and nine times. This rearrangement joins TRBV7-2 to TRBJ1-5; 8 positions match TRBD1. This CDR3 has 15 amino acids. Trimming at V came to 7 bases and at J to 0 bases, leaving 5 bases not matched to a gene. Germline V gene lookup returns CDR1 SGHTA and CDR2 FQGNSA. CDR3 DNA sequence: TGTGCCAGCAAGACAGGGGTATATAGCAATCAGCCCCAGCATTTT. Its translation: CASKTGVYSNQPQHF.

This chain links TRBV9 with TRBJ1-4, with 11 nucleotides matching TRBD1. The CDR3 covers 16 residues. With V trimmed by 4 bases and J by 3 bases, 5 bases remained unmatched. CDR1 and CDR2 from the germline V gene are SGDLS and YYNGEE. CDR3 in amino acids: CASSTDRGLANEKLFF. For the CDR3, the DNA is TGTGCCAGCAGCACGGACAGGGGGCTGGCTAATGAAAAACTGTTTTTT. Drawing the rest from reference TRBV9 and TRBJ1-4, the complete variable domain is DSGVTQTPKHLITATGQRVTLRCSPRSGDLSVYWYQQSLDQGLQFLIQYYNGEERAKGNILERFSAQQFPDLHSELNLSSLELGDSALYFCASSTDRGLANEKLFFGSGTQLSVL.

This clonotype has just a few counts. The rearrangement uses TRBV12-3 or TRBV12-4 and TRBJ2-7, with D perhaps matching TRBD2 (6 bases). V lost 8 bases and J lost 6, with 14 bases in between. The CDR3 is made up of 12 amino acids. The CDR3 sequence: CASGLSAGEQYF. CDR3 nucleotides: TGTGCCAGCGGGCTATCAGCGGGCGAGCAGTACTTC.

This chain connects TRBV14 to TRBJ2-5, with D hard to call. Trimming removed 0 bases at V and 0 bases at J, with 5 bases between. Germline V gives CDR1 SGHDN, CDR2 FVKESK. There are 14 residues in the CDR3. CDR3 protein: CASSQDFNQETQYF. Written as DNA, the CDR3 is TGTGCCAGCAGCCAAGATTTCAACCAAGAGACCCAGTACTTC.

This clonotype has more than one count but fewer than ten. This chain connects TRBV2 to TRBJ1-4; D may be TRBD1 (5 bases). CDR1 and CDR2 from the germline V gene are SNHLY and FYNNEI. Deletions cut 10 bases from V and 1 base from J, with 16 bases between. CDR3 length: 15 residues. Here the CDR3 reads CATWKGVGTNEKLFF. For the CDR3, the DNA is TGTGCCACCTGGAAAGGGGTGGGAACTAATGAAAAACTGTTTTTT. The full variable domain, with the rest looked up from reference TRBV2 and TRBJ1-4, is EPEVTQTPSHQVTQMGQEVILRCVPISNHLYFYWYRQILGQKVEFLVSFYNNEISEKSEIFDDQFSVERPDGSNFTLKIRSTKLEDSAMYFCATWKGVGTNEKLFFGSGTQLSVL.

This rearrangement joins TRBV7-2 to TRBJ2-4; 10 bases match TRBD2. In germline, CDR1 is SGHTA, CDR2 FQGNSA. V gave up 0 bases and J gave up 13 bases; unmatched junction bases: 9. This CDR3 region has 15 residues. The CDR3 protein is CASSLALSGGREQYF. CDR3 coding DNA: TGTGCCAGCAGCTTAGCGCTTAGCGGGGGGAGGGAGCAGTACTTC.

As regards this clonotype: At one of its ends the junction is not consistent with the germline gene, which may arise from a read error. The rearrangement joins TRBV4-1 to TRBJ1-2; D possibly corresponds to TRBD1 (6 bases). The germline CDR1 and CDR2 sequences are MGHRA and YSYEKL. The CDR3 loop spans 15 amino acids. CDR3 in amino acids: CVSSQDPGADYGYTF. The CDR3 coding sequence is TGCGTCAGCAGCCAAGATCCGGGGGCAGACTATGGCTACACCTTC.

V is TRBV7-9 and J is TRBJ2-4; no firm D call. The J call is doubtful: the DNA matches TRBJ2-7 better. Germline CDR1 SEHNR, CDR2 FQNEAQ (reference sequence). The CDR3 is made up of 12 amino acids. CDR3: CASSFNDYEQYF. For the CDR3, the DNA is TGTGCCAGCAGTTTTAATGACTACGAGCAGTACTTC.

The gene calls are TRBV7-9 and TRBJ1-2, with TRBD1 as a possible D gene (5 bases). This CDR3 region has 14 residues. With 4 bases removed from V and 4 bases from J, the gap between germline ends came to 13 bases. Germline lookup yields CDR1 SEHNR and CDR2 FQNEAQ (reference sequence). The CDR3 loop reads CASSSRPGSYGYTF. DNA of the CDR3: TGTGCCAGCAGCTCCAGGCCAGGGAGCTATGGCTACACCTTC.

The chain combines TRBV4-3 with TRBJ2-5; either TRBD1 or TRBD2 may fit D (6 bases each). CDR1 is LGHNA, CDR2 YSLEER, per germline. V lost 4 bases to trimming and J lost 11 bases, with 20 bases between them. The CDR3 has 14 amino acids. Here the CDR3 DNA reads TGCGCCAGCAGCCCAACTTGGGGGGCTGATGAGCAGTACTTC. It specifies CASSPTWGADEQYF.

CDR3 residues: CASSGTSHSSEQYF. In DNA, the CDR3 is TGTGCCAGCAGCGGGACTAGCCATAGCAGCGAGCAGTACTTC. The V gene is TRBV7-2, the J gene TRBJ2-7; 9 bases fit TRBD2. V shed 5 bases and J 6 bases; nucleotides not matched to a gene: 8. Germline loops: CDR1 SGHTA, CDR2 FQGNSA. This CDR3 contains 14 residues.

This chain connects TRBV12-3 or TRBV12-4 to TRBJ2-7, with TRBD1 identical over 12 bases. J was trimmed by 7 bases and V by 7 bases; bases with no gene match: 8. The CDR3 is 14 residues long. CDR3 sequence: CASTPGQGAWEQYF. As DNA, the CDR3 is TGTGCCAGCACTCCGGGACAGGGGGCGTGGGAGCAGTACTTC.

V gene TRBV5-1 combines with J gene TRBJ2-6; 9 nucleotides agree with TRBD1. This CDR3 comprises 20 residues. Germline V gene data show CDR1 as SGHRS and CDR2 as YFSETQ. V trimming: 4 bases; J trimming: 0 bases; junction bases outside the gene matches: 14. Here the CDR3 DNA reads TGCGCCAGCAGCAGAAGCCCCGGGACAGGGACTTACTCTGGGGCCAACGTCCTGACTTTC. It translates to CASSRSPGTGTYSGANVLTF.

This clonotype was seen ten or more times. J is TRBJ2-1 and V is TRBV4-3, with 8 bases lining up with TRBD1. The V gene end was trimmed by 3 bases and the J gene end by 5 bases; junction bases not matched to a gene: 6. This CDR3 contains 15 residues. Germline V CDR1 and CDR2: LGHNA, YSLEER. CDR3 sequence reads: CASSHHTGQDNEQFF. CDR3 coding DNA: TGCGCCAGCAGCCATCACACGGGACAGGACAATGAGCAGTTCTTC.

The chain joins TRBV20-1 to TRBJ2-1; TRBD1 aligns across 11 bases. TRBJ2-7 matches the DNA end more closely, so the J call is doubtful. The CDR3 extends over 16 amino acids. The germline gives CDR1 DFQATT, CDR2 SNEGSKA (reference sequence). The CDR3 region has the DNA TGCAGTGCTAGAGACCGGGGACAGGGGGTTTTCAATGAGCAGTACTTC. Amino acid sequence: CSARDRGQGVFNEQYF.

The sample holds a few counts of this clonotype. This chain joins TRBV6-2 or TRBV6-3 and TRBJ2-7; TRBD2 matches at 7 bases. CDR1 and CDR2 (germline): MNHEY, SVGEGT. Trimming removed 8 bases from V and 2 bases from J; junction bases left unmatched: 6. The CDR3 spans 13 residues. The CDR3 here is CASQSGETYEQYF. DNA for the CDR3: TGTGCCAGCCAAAGCGGGGAAACCTACGAGCAGTACTTC.

The chain is built from TRBV7-2 and TRBJ1-5; TRBD1 agrees at 8 bases. Trimming cost V 8 bases and J 0 bases; bases outside gene matches: 9. CDR3 length: 16 residues. Per the germline V gene, CDR1 is SGHTA and CDR2 is FQGNSA. The CDR3 nucleotides read TGTGCCAGCGGCGGGCCCGGGACAGGTAGCAATCAGCCCCAGCATTTT. Its translation: CASGGPGTGSNQPQHF.

This chain uses TRBV29-1 with TRBJ1-2; maybe TRBD1 (5 bases). Trimming took 6 bases from V and 3 from J, leaving 11 bases between them. CDR1 is SQVTM and CDR2 is ANQGSEA in the germline V gene. This CDR3 contains 12 residues. CDR3 bases: TGCAGCGTGGACACAGAGTACTATGGCTACACCTTC. Encoded protein: CSVDTEYYGYTF.